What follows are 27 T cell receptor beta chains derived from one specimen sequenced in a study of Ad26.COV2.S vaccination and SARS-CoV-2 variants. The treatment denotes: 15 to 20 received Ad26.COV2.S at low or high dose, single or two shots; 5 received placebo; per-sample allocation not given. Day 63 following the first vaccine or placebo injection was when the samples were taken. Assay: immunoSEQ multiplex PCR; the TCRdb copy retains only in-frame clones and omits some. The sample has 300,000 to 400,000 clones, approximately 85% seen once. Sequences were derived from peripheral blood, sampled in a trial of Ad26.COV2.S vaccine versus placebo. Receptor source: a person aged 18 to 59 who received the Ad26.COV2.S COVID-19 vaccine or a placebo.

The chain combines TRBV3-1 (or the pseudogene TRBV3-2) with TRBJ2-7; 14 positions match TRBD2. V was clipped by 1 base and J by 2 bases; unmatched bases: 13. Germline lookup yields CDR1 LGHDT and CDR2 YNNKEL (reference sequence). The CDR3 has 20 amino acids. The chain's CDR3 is CASSQVRGLAGASGAYEQYF. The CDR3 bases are TGTGCCAGCAGCCAAGTTAGGGGACTAGCGGGGGCCTCAGGGGCCTACGAGCAGTACTTC.

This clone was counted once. The CDR3 nucleotides read TGTGCCAGCACCGCAGGGGGGGGCCACACAGATACGCAGTATTTT. It specifies CASTAGGGHTDTQYF. The chain links TRBV11-2 to TRBJ2-3, with D perhaps TRBD1 or TRBD2 (7 bases each). The CDR3 has 15 amino acids. CDR1 SGHAT and CDR2 FQNNGV come from the germline V gene. The V end was cut by 7 bases, the J end by 2 bases, with 16 bases between.

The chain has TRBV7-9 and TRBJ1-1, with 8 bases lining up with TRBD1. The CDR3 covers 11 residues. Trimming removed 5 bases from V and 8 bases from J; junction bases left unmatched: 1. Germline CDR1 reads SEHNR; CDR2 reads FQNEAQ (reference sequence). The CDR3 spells CASSRTGEAFF. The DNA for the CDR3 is TGTGCCAGCAGCCGGACAGGGGAAGCTTTCTTT.

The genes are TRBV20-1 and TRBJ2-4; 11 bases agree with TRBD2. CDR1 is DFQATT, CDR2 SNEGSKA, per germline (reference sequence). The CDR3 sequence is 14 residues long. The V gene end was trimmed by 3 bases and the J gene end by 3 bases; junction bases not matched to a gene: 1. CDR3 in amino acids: CSASSGRGKNIQYF. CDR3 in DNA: TGCAGTGCTAGTAGCGGGAGGGGCAAAAACATTCAGTACTTC.

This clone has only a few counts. CDR3 sequence (DNA): TGTGCCAGCAGCTTGGGACAGCGTAACAATCAGCCCCAGCATTTT. It specifies CASSLGQRNNQPQHF. This chain joins TRBV5-8 and TRBJ1-5, with D perhaps matching TRBD1 (5 bases). The CDR3 covers 15 residues. Trimming stripped 0 bases from V and 3 bases from J, with 10 bases between. Per the germline V gene, CDR1 is SGHTS and CDR2 is YDEGEE.

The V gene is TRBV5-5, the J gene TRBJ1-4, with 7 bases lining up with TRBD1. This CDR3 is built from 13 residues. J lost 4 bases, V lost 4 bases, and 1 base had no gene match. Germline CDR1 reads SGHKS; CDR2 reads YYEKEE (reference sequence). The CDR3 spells CASSRQGNEKLFF. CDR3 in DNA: TGTGCCAGCAGCCGACAGGGTAATGAAAAACTGTTTTTT.

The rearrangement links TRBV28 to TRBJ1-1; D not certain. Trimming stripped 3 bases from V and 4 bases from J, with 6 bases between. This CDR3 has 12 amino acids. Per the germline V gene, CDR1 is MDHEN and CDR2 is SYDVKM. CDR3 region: CASSFPPTEAFF. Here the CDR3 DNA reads TGTGCCAGCAGTTTCCCCCCCACTGAAGCTTTCTTT.

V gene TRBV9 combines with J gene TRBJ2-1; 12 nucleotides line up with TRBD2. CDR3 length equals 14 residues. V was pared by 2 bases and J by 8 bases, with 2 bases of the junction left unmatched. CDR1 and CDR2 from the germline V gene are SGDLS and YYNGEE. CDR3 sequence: CASSVTSGSYEQFF. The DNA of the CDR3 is TGTGCCAGCAGCGTGACTAGCGGGAGCTATGAGCAGTTCTTC.

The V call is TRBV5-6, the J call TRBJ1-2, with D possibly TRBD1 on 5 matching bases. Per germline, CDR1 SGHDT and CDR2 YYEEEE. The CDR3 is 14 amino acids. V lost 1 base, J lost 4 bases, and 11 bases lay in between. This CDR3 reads CASSLQGSSYGYTF. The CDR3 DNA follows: TGTGCCAGCAGCTTGCAGGGTTCTAGCTATGGCTACACCTTC.

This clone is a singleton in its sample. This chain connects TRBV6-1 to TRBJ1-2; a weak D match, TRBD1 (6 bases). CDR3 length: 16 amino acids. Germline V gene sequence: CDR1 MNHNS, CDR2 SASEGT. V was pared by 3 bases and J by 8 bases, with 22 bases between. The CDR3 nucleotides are TGTGCCAGCAGTGATCAGAGGCGGGGACACGGACTGGGCTACACCTTC. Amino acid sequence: CASSDQRRGHGLGYTF.

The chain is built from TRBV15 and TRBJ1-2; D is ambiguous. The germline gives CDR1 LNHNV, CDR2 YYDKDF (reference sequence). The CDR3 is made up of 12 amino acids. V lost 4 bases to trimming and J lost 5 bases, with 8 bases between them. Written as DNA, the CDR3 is TGTGCCACCAGCACCAGGTCGTATGGCTACACCTTC. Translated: CATSTRSYGYTF.

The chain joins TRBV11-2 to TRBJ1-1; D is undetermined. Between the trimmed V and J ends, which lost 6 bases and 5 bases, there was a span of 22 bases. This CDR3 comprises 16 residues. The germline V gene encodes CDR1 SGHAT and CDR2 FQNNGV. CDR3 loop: CASRGLSREKKTEAFF. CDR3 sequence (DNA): TGTGCCAGCAGGGGGTTGAGTCGTGAAAAGAAGACTGAAGCTTTCTTT.

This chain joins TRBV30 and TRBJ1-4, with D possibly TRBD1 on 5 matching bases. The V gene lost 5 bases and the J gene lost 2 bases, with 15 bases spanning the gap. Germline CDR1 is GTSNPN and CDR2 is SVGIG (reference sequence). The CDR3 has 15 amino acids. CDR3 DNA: TGTGCCTGGGGGGTTCGGAGGGGCACTAATGAAAAACTGTTTTTT. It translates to CAWGVRRGTNEKLFF.

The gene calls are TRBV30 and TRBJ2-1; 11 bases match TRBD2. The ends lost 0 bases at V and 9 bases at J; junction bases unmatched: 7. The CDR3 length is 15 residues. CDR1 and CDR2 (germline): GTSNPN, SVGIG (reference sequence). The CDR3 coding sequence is TGTGCCTGGAGTGTCATACTAGCGGGAGTCGGTGAGCAGTTCTTC. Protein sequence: CAWSVILAGVGEQFF.

CDR3 bases: TGTGCCAGCAGCCCCGACGCGGGGGCCAAGGGATCACCCCTCCACTTT. Its translation: CASSPDAGAKGSPLHF. The chain couples TRBV7-2 to TRBJ1-6; weak D call: TRBD1 (6 bases). The germline gives CDR1 SGHTA, CDR2 FQGNSA. V shed 5 bases and J shed 10 bases, with 21 bases lying between them. CDR3 length: 16 residues.

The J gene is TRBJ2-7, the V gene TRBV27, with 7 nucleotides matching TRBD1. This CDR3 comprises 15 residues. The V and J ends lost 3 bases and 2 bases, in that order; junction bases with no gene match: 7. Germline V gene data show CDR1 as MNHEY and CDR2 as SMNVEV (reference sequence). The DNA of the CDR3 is TGTGCCAGCAGTTTGGGTCAGGGGGTTGCCTACGAGCAGTACTTC. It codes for CASSLGQGVAYEQYF.

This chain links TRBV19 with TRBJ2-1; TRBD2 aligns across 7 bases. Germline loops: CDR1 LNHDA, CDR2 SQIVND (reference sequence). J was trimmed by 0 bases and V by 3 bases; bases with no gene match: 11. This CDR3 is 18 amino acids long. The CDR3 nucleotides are TGTGCCAGTAGTATGAGGCGGGAGTTTACGAGCTCCTACAATGAGCAGTTCTTC. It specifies CASSMRREFTSSYNEQFF.

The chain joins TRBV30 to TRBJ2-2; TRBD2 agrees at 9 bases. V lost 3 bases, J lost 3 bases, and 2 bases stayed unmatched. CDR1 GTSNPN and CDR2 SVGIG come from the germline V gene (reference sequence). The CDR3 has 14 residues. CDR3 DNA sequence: TGTGCCTGGAGAGTAGCGGGAGACACCGGGGAGCTGTTTTTT. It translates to CAWRVAGDTGELFF.

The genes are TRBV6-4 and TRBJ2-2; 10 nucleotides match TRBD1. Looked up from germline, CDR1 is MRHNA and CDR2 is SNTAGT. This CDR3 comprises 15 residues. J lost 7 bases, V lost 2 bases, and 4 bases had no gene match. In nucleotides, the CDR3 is TGTGCCAGCAGTGACCCCGGGACAGGGGTCGGGGAGCTGTTTTTT. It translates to CASSDPGTGVGELFF.

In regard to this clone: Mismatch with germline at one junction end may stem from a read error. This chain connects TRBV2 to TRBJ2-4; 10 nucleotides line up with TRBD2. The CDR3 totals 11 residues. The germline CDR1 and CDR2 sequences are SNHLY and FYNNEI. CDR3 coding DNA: TGTGCCAGCAGTGAGGGGCCTAGCGGGAGATTC. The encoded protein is CASSEGPSGRF.

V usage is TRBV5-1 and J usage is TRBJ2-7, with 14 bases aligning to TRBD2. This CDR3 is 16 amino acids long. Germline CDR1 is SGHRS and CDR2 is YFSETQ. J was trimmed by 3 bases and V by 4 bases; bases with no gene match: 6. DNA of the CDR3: TGCGCCAGCAGCCCACGGACTAGCGGGGGGTTCTACGAGCAGTACTTC. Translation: CASSPRTSGGFYEQYF.

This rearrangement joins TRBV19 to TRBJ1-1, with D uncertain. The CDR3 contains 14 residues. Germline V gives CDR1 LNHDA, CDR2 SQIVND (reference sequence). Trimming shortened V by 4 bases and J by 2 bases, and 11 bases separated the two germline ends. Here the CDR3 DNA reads TGTGCCAGTAGTAACGGCCGCTTAAACACTGAAGCTTTCTTT. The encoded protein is CASSNGRLNTEAFF. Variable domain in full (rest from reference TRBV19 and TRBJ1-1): DGGITQSPKYLFRKEGQNVTLSCEQNLNHDAMYWYRQDPGQGLRLIYYSQIVNDFQKGDIAEGYSVSREKKESFPLTVTSAQKNPTAFYLCASSNGRLNTEAFFGQGTRLTVV.

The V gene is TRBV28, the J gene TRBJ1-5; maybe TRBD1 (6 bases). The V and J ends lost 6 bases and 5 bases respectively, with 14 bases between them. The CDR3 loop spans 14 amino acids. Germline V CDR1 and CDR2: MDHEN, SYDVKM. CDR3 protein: CASSLTGSDQPQHF. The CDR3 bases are TGTGCCAGCAGCTTAACAGGGTCGGATCAGCCCCAGCATTTT. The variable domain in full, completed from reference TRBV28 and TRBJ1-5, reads DVKVTQSSRYLVKRTGEKVFLECVQDMDHENMFWYRQDPGLGLRLIYFSYDVKMKEKGDIPEGYSVSREKKERFSLILESASTNQTSMYLCASSLTGSDQPQHFGDGTRLSIL.

In nucleotides, the CDR3 is TGTGCCAGCAGCTTAGGGGGTTCCTCGGATATTCAGTACTTC. Its translation is CASSLGGSSDIQYF. The gene calls are TRBV7-9 and TRBJ2-4; D uncertain. The V and J ends lost 1 base and 10 bases respectively, with 14 bases between them. Per germline, CDR1 SEHNR and CDR2 FQNEAQ (reference sequence). This CDR3 is 14 amino acids long.

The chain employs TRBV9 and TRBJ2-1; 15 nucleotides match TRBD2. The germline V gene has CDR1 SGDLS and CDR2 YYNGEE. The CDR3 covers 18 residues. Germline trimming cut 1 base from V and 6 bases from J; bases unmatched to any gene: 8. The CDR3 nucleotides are TGTGCCAGCAGCGTAAGTCTTGGGACTAGCGGGGGGACCAATGAGCAGTTCTTC. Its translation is CASSVSLGTSGGTNEQFF.

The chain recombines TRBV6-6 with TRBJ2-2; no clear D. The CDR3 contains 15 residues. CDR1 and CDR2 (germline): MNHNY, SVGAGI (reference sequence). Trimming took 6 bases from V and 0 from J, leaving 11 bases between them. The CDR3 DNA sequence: TGTGCCAGCAGCCTCTCCCGCTCGAACACCGGGGAGCTGTTTTTT. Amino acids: CASSLSRSNTGELFF.

The CDR3 DNA is TGTGCCTGGAGTGTGAAACCCTGGGGGGCCCTGAACACTGAAGCTTTCTTT. This encodes CAWSVKPWGALNTEAFF. The genes are TRBV30 and TRBJ1-1; the D gene is possibly TRBD1 (6 bases). The CDR3 runs 17 residues. Trimming stripped 0 bases from V and 0 bases from J, with 17 bases between. Germline loops: CDR1 GTSNPN, CDR2 SVGIG (reference sequence).